These T cell receptor beta chains were read from a single sample in a study of blood T cell repertoires in COVID-19. Libraries were prepared by immunoSEQ multiplex PCR; TCRdb keeps only in-frame clonotypes and omits some of them. The sample lists roughly 410,000 clones, 70% to 90% occurring once. Material for sequencing was peripheral blood. Receptors were obtained from a woman aged 60-75 years with COVID-19, enrolled during active disease. Both conserved end residues are part of each CDR3. The D gene is left open where the match is weak. Clone size, where shown, is once, few, many, or a class for clones that have expanded.

>NA|TRBD2|TRBJ2-1|TRBV5-4
TGTGCCAGCAGTCAGGATAGCGGGGGGGCCGGGAATGAGCAGTTCTTC
CASSQDSGGAGNEQFF
>NA|TRBD2|TRBJ2-3|TRBV7-2
TGTGCCAGCAGCCGCAACCACGTGGGGCGGGGGAAAGCAGATACGCAGTATTTT
CASSRNHVGRGKADTQYF
>NA|TRBD1|TRBJ1-2|TRBV6-5
TGTGCCAGCAGTTACTCTATAGGGGGCGGTCCATATGGCTACACCTTC
CASSYSIGGGPYGYTF
>NA|TRBD1|TRBJ1-5|TRBV20-1
TGCAGTGCTAGTTGGGACAGCCCGAGTCAGCCCCAGCATTTT
CSASWDSPSQPQHF
>NA|TRBD2|TRBJ2-4|TRBV2
TGTGCCAGCAGTGGGGCCCTGGGCGGGAGCATTCAGTACTTC
CASSGALGGSIQYF
>NA|NA|TRBJ1-4|TRBV5-1
TGCGCCAGCAGCTTCCCTGGTGGGGGGGAAAAACTGTTTTTT
CASSFPGGGEKLFF
>NA|NA|TRBJ1-5|TRBV6-5
TGTGCCAGCAGTACTTGGGGGCCTCCTCAGCCCCAGCATTTT
CASSTWGPPQPQHF
>NA|TRBD2|TRBJ2-7|TRBV9
TGTGCCAGCAGCCCGGGGGGGAGGGAGCCCTACGAGCAGTACTTC
CASSPGGREPYEQYF
>NA|TRBD2|TRBJ2-2|TRBV9
TGTGCCAGCAGCCTAGGAATGACTAGCGGGGGGCCCACCGGGGAGCTGTTTTTT
CASSLGMTSGGPTGELFF
>NA|TRBD2|TRBJ2-3|TRBV4-1
TGCGCCAGCAGCCAAGAAGGACGGCGGGGGGGTATAGATACGCAGTATTTT
CASSQEGRRGGIDTQYF
>NA|NA|TRBJ2-7|TRBV28
TGTGCCAGCAGTTTTCATGGGGGGTTAGAATCCTACGAGCAGTACTTC
CASSFHGGLESYEQYF
>NA|NA|TRBJ1-2|TRBV6-5
TGTGCCAGCAAAGAGGCAGGGAACTATGGCTACACCTTC
CASKEAGNYGYTF
>NA|TRBD1|TRBJ2-2|TRBV27
TGTGCCAGCACCCCCGGGCTAGGGGGCCTCACCGGGGAGCTGTTTTTT
CASTPGLGGLTGELFF
>NA|NA|TRBJ2-3|TRBV3-1/TRBV3-2
TGTGCCAGCAGCCACCTGGGCCCAGATACGCAGTATTTT
CASSHLGPDTQYF
>NA|NA|TRBJ2-5|TRBV10-3
TGTGCCATCAGTGACAGCGAAGAGACCCAGTACTTC
CAISDSEETQYF
>NA|TRBD1|TRBJ2-2|TRBV23-1
TGCGCCAGCAGTCAATATTTGGGGACAGGGGACACCGGGGAGCTGTTTTTT
CASSQYLGTGDTGELFF
>NA|TRBD1|TRBJ1-2|TRBV30
TGTGCCTGGAGTGGTGTAAGGGGGCCTGGCTACACCTTC
CAWSGVRGPGYTF
>NA|TRBD1|TRBJ2-7|TRBV18
TGTGCCAGCTCACCCCAGGACAGGGGCTACGAGCAGTACTTC
CASSPQDRGYEQYF
>NA|NA|TRBJ2-3|TRBV7-7
TGTGCCAGCAGCCCGAACGGGGGAACTAGCACAGATACGCAGTATTTT
CASSPNGGTSTDTQYF
>NA|NA|TRBJ2-1|TRBV6-5
TGTGCCAGCACCCGGGGCAGGGGCCACAATGAGCAGTTCTTC
CASTRGRGHNEQFF
>once|TRBD2|TRBJ2-7|TRBV10-2
TGCGCCAGCAGTGCTGGCGGGGGGGGGTACGAGCAGTACTTC
CASSAGGGGYEQYF
>NA|TRBD1|TRBJ2-2|TRBV5-1
TGCGCCAGCATCTTCAACGCAGGGGGCACCGGGGAGCTGTTTTTT
CASIFNAGGTGELFF
>NA|TRBD1|TRBJ1-6|TRBV3-1/TRBV3-2
TGTGCCAGCAGCTTTACAGGGGGCCGTTCACCCCTCCACTTT
CASSFTGGRSPLHF
>NA|TRBD2|TRBJ2-5|TRBV3-1/TRBV3-2
TGTGCCAGCAGCCTCCGGGGACTAGCGGGTTTTATCCGGGAGACCCAGTACTTC
CASSLRGLAGFIRETQYF
>NA|NA|TRBJ2-7|TRBV29-1
TGCAGCGTTGAAGTGACGGGAATGGGCGAGCAGTACTTC
CSVEVTGMGEQYF
>NA|NA|TRBJ2-2|TRBV7-3
TGTGCCAGCAGCCCCACGAACACCGGGGAGCTGTTTTTT
CASSPTNTGELFF
>NA|TRBD1|TRBJ1-1|TRBV2
TGTGCCAGCAGGACAGGGGGGCTCAAGCAAGCTTTCTTT
CASRTGGLKQAFF
>NA|TRBD2|TRBJ2-3|TRBV28
TGTGCCAGCATTACACCCCAAGGGACTAGCGGTAGCACAGATACGCAGTATTTT
CASITPQGTSGSTDTQYF
>NA|NA|TRBJ2-7|TRBV24-1
TGTGCCACCAGGGCTGGTGGAGGCTCCTACGAGCAGTACTTC
CATRAGGGSYEQYF
>NA|TRBD2|TRBJ2-7|TRBV6-2/TRBV6-3
TGTGCCAGCAGTTACTTCGGGCCTACCCCCCGCGGGAGTACCTACGAGCAGTACTTC
CASSYFGPTPRGSTYEQYF
>NA|TRBD1|TRBJ1-2|TRBV10-3
TGTGCCATCAGACCCGACAGGGCGGGCTATGGCTACACCTTC
CAIRPDRAGYGYTF
>NA|NA|TRBJ1-3|TRBV14
TGTGCCAGCAGCCCCCATGGGGCTTCTGGAAACACCATATATTTT
CASSPHGASGNTIYF
>once|NA|TRBJ1-2|TRBV28
TGTGCCAGCAGTCTCCTACAGCATGGCTACACCTTC
CASSLLQHGYTF
>NA|NA|TRBJ1-3|TRBV28
TGTGCCAGCGGGGCCTTGAACACCATATATTTT
CASGALNTIYF
>few|TRBD1|TRBJ1-3|TRBV27
TGTGCCAGCAGTAGGGACAGGCTCTCTGGAAACACCATATATTTT
CASSRDRLSGNTIYF
>NA|TRBD1|TRBJ1-1|TRBV6-1
TGTGCCAGCAGTGAACGGGACAGCCTCACTGAAGCTTTCTTT
CASSERDSLTEAFF
>NA|TRBD2|TRBJ2-5|TRBV7-3
TGTGCCAGCAGCTTACGCGGACTAGCGGGGACCCAGTACTTC
CASSLRGLAGTQYF
>NA|TRBD1|TRBJ1-2|TRBV5-1
TGCGCCAGCAGCTTAGATCCGGGACAGGGAGGCTATGGCTACACCTTC
CASSLDPGQGGYGYTF
>NA|NA|TRBJ1-2|TRBV15
TGTGCCACCAGCAGGACAGGTCGATTGGATGGCTACACCTTC
CATSRTGRLDGYTF
>NA|TRBD2|TRBJ2-7|TRBV6-5
TGTGCCAGCAGTTACCGTGGTAGCGGGGGGGCCCACGAGCAGTACTTC
CASSYRGSGGAHEQYF
>once|TRBD2|TRBJ2-3|TRBV20-1
TGCAGTGCTAGTAGCGGGGAAACTAGCACAGATACGCAGTATTTT
CSASSGETSTDTQYF
>NA|NA|TRBJ2-3|TRBV3-1/TRBV3-2
TGTGCCAGCAGCCAAGATCCCTACACAGCTACGCAGTATTTT
CASSQDPYTATQYF
>NA|TRBD1|TRBJ1-2|TRBV18
TGTGCCAGCTCAAGAGGCGACAGGGGGCAAGATGGCTACACCTTC
CASSRGDRGQDGYTF